This T cell receptor (beta chain) was observed in a study of T cells in Graves' hyperthyroidism and ophthalmopathy. Template material for amplifying TCR beta CDR3 regions consisted of RNA transcripts. An initial round of RT-PCR targeting the TCR CDR3 relied on the HTBI primer set. TCRdb fed the multiplex PCR reads into MiXCR, producing one record per CDR3 protein. The sample has 550,000 to 800,000 distinct CDR3 sequences; around 15% are singletons. This clonotype was detected ten times or more. The specimen sequenced was blood. This TCR came from a man in his forties or fifties with Graves' hyperthyroidism.

The chain's CDR3 is CASSLWLAGGPGLDTDTQYF. The CDR3, as DNA: TGTGCCAGCAGTTTATGGCTAGCGGGAGGGCCAGGTCTGGACACAGATACGCAGTATTTT. The genes are TRBV28 and TRBJ2-3, with 12 positions matching TRBD2. The trim removed 0 bases at V and 2 bases at J, leaving 12 bases unmatched. Germline CDR1 and CDR2: MDHEN and SYDVKM. This CDR3 spans 20 amino acids.